This T cell receptor beta chain appears in the sequencing data of a study of blood T cell repertoires in COVID-19. The germline gives CDR1 MNHEY, CDR2 SVGAGI. The CDR3 totals 14 residues. V dropped 5 bases and J dropped 7; count of bases not matched to a gene: 9. Original processing methods: Amplification from reference gene primers served as the basis for estimated nucleated cell counts. The table came from immunoSEQ multiplex PCR; TCRdb's copy has only in-frame clones and leaves some out. Clone size and the V and J calls come from that table; the DNA yielded D and trimming. The sample shows around 260,000 clones, 80% to 85% of them seen only once.

The J gene is TRBJ1-2, the V gene TRBV6-5; 8 bases are shared with TRBD1. Source material: peripheral blood. The sequence came from a person aged 70 to 79 with COVID-19, enrolled during active disease. The CDR3 here is CASSTRQGLGGYTF. In DNA, the CDR3 is TGTGCCAGCAGTACGCGACAGGGGCTCGGTGGCTACACCTTC.